The 25 T cell receptor beta chains presented below share a single source sample, sequenced in a study of blood T cell repertoires in COVID-19. Profiled with immunoSEQ multiplex PCR; TCRdb holds only in-frame clones, not every one. Among about 350,000 clones listed, about 87% were seen once. Sequenced sample: PBMCs or T cells enriched from blood (not recorded which). The receptors were sampled from a woman aged 25 to 39 who had recovered from COVID-19.

The chain joins TRBV28 to TRBJ1-2; 11 bases are shared with TRBD1. The CDR3 sequence is 15 residues long. The junction had 5 bases not matched to a gene; V was cut back by 5 bases and J by 3 bases. The V gene's germline CDR1 is MDHEN and CDR2 SYDVKM. CDR3 sequence reads: CASSGTGGTDYGYTF. The CDR3 DNA sequence: TGTGCCAGCAGTGGGACAGGGGGGACGGACTATGGCTACACCTTC.

V gene TRBV3-1 (or the pseudogene TRBV3-2) combines with J gene TRBJ2-2; D uncertain. V gave up 1 base and J gave up 6 bases, with 9 bases separating them. Germline V lookup: CDR1 LGHDT, CDR2 YNNKEL (reference sequence). The CDR3 loop spans 14 amino acids. CDR3 coding DNA: TGTGCCAGCAGCCAAGTCCCAACGGCCGGGGAGCTGTTTTTT. Protein sequence: CASSQVPTAGELFF.

In DNA, the CDR3 is TGTGCCAGCAGTTTGGTAGCGGGGCCAGAGACCCAGTACTTC. Encoded protein: CASSLVAGPETQYF. The V and J genes are TRBV28 and TRBJ2-5; the match to TRBD2 covers 8 bases. This CDR3 region has 14 residues. CDR1 is MDHEN and CDR2 is SYDVKM in the germline V gene. V was clipped by 3 bases and J by 4 bases; unmatched bases: 4.

V is TRBV3-1 (or the pseudogene TRBV3-2) and J is TRBJ1-1; maybe TRBD1 (5 bases). The length of the CDR3 is 15 residues. CDR1 and CDR2 from the germline V gene are LGHDT and YNNKEL (reference sequence). Deletions cut 5 bases from V and 3 bases from J, with 16 bases between. CDR3 nucleotides: TGTGCCAGCAGCTACGGGGGGTCGGATGACACTGAAGCTTTCTTT. This encodes CASSYGGSDDTEAFF.

V gene TRBV4-1 combines with J gene TRBJ2-5; 10 bases align to TRBD1. This CDR3 spans 15 amino acids. Germline lookup yields CDR1 MGHRA and CDR2 YSYEKL. With V trimmed by 2 bases and J by 4 bases, 4 bases remained unmatched. CDR3 DNA: TGCGCCAGCAGCCAACCGGGACAGGGGCTAGAGACCCAGTACTTC. Translating it yields CASSQPGQGLETQYF.

This chain uses TRBV3-1 (or the pseudogene TRBV3-2) with TRBJ2-3; 14 positions agree with TRBD2. V shed 1 base and J 3 bases; nucleotides not matched to a gene: 12. The CDR3 is 20 amino acids. CDR1 LGHDT and CDR2 YNNKEL come from the germline V gene (reference sequence). CDR3 bases: TGTGCCAGCAGCCAAGCCTCAGGGGGGACTAGCGGGGGTTGGACAGATACGCAGTATTTT. This translates into CASSQASGGTSGGWTDTQYF.

The rearrangement joins TRBV28 to TRBJ1-2; no clear D. This CDR3 region has 13 residues. CDR1 MDHEN and CDR2 SYDVKM come from the germline V gene. Trimming removed 11 bases from V and 3 bases from J, with 16 bases in between. CDR3 in DNA: TGTGCCGCTCATGAGGGTGGAGACTATGGCTACACCTTC. Protein: CAAHEGGDYGYTF.

The chain links TRBV10-3 to TRBJ1-2; 9 bases align to TRBD1. The CDR3 is 13 residues long. Losses at the gene ends were 5 bases for V and 8 bases for J; bases not matched to a gene: 6. The germline V gene encodes CDR1 ENHRY and CDR2 SYGVKD. The DNA of the CDR3 is TGTGCCATCAGTCTACAGGGGGCGGGAGGCTACACCTTC. Translation gives CAISLQGAGGYTF.

This chain links TRBV19 with TRBJ1-3; D unclear. Germline values: CDR1 LNHDA, CDR2 SQIVND (reference sequence). The germline V and J ends were trimmed by 9 bases and 0 bases, with 15 bases remaining between them. The CDR3 runs to 15 residues. The CDR3, as DNA: TGTGCCAGCGGCTCCGGGGAGGGCTCTGGAAACACCATATATTTT. This sequence encodes CASGSGEGSGNTIYF.

The rearrangement joins TRBV7-2 to TRBJ1-2; TRBD1 agrees at 7 bases. The length of the CDR3 is 14 residues. Looked up from germline, CDR1 is SGHTA and CDR2 is FQGNSA. Trimming took 6 bases from V and 3 from J; bases not matched to a gene: 7. CDR3 in DNA: TGTGCCAGCAGTCAGGGACAGCTATACTATGGCTACACCTTC. This gives the protein CASSQGQLYYGYTF.

V gene TRBV2 combines with J gene TRBJ2-2, with 10 bases identical to TRBD2. V lost 2 bases, J lost 6 bases, and 18 bases stayed unmatched. Germline V gene sequence: CDR1 SNHLY, CDR2 FYNNEI. The CDR3 contains 20 residues. The CDR3 DNA is TGTGCCAGCAGTGAATGGCTGCTGCCTGGGACTAGCGAGGGATCCGGGGAGCTGTTTTTT. Translated, it gives CASSEWLLPGTSEGSGELFF.

The chain couples TRBV10-3 to TRBJ2-1; the match to TRBD2 covers 8 bases. This CDR3 has 15 residues. Trimming removed 0 bases from V and 2 bases from J; junction bases left unmatched: 0. Germline V CDR1 and CDR2: ENHRY, SYGVKD. CDR3: CAISESGLAYNEQFF. DNA for the CDR3: TGTGCCATCAGTGAGTCGGGACTAGCCTACAATGAGCAGTTCTTC.

V gene TRBV5-1 combines with J gene TRBJ2-5, with a tentative D call TRBD1 (5 bases). This CDR3 region has 15 residues. Trimming took 3 bases from V and 4 from J, leaving 16 bases between them. Germline assignment: CDR1 SGHRS and CDR2 YFSETQ. CDR3: CASSSGVGDGETQYF. The DNA for the CDR3 is TGCGCCAGCAGCTCTGGGGTAGGGGATGGAGAGACCCAGTACTTC.

The rearrangement uses TRBV18 and TRBJ2-7; 8 bases match TRBD1. V lost 6 bases to trimming and J lost 3 bases; unmatched junction nucleotides: 10. Looked up from germline, CDR1 is KGHSH and CDR2 is LQKENI. The CDR3 sequence is 15 residues long. The CDR3 reads CASSAGGETLYEQYF. The CDR3 coding sequence is TGTGCCAGCTCGGCAGGGGGCGAGACTCTCTACGAGCAGTACTTC.

The chain couples TRBV5-6 to TRBJ1-5, with D possibly being TRBD1 (5 bases). Germline V lookup: CDR1 SGHDT, CDR2 YYEEEE. With 4 bases removed from V and 5 bases from J, the gap between germline ends came to 13 bases. The CDR3 runs 14 residues. The CDR3 sequence: CASSKGRLDQPQHF. The CDR3 bases are TGTGCCAGCAGCAAGGGGCGCCTAGATCAGCCCCAGCATTTT.

V is TRBV30 and J is TRBJ2-4; no firm D call. CDR3 length equals 12 residues. Trimming stripped 1 base from V and 5 bases from J, with 6 bases between. Germline V gives CDR1 GTSNPN, CDR2 SVGIG (reference sequence). The CDR3: CAWSDPENIQYF. The CDR3 bases are TGTGCCTGGAGTGATCCGGAAAACATTCAGTACTTC.

V usage is TRBV7-9 and J usage is TRBJ2-3; possibly TRBD1 for D (6 bases). V shed 5 bases and J shed 3 bases, with 15 bases lying between them. Germline V gives CDR1 SEHNR, CDR2 FQNEAQ (reference sequence). This CDR3 has 15 amino acids. CDR3 nucleotide sequence: TGTGCCAGCAGCGCCCGTGGCCAGGGGACAGATACGCAGTATTTT. It encodes CASSARGQGTDTQYF.

This clone was detected only once. This chain uses TRBV10-3 with TRBJ2-5; possible D gene TRBD2, 5 bases. CDR1 and CDR2 (germline): ENHRY, SYGVKD. V was clipped by 3 bases and J by 1 base, with 6 bases between them. This CDR3 comprises 13 residues. The DNA of the CDR3 is TGTGCCATCAGTGAAGGACTCCAAGAGACCCAGTACTTC. This gives the protein CAISEGLQETQYF.

The J gene is TRBJ2-7, the V gene TRBV10-3; TRBD1 is a possible D gene (6 bases). Germline V gene sequence: CDR1 ENHRY, CDR2 SYGVKD. This CDR3 is 14 amino acids long. V lost 6 bases and J 1 base, leaving 13 bases between the germline ends. The CDR3 spells CAISPRQDSYEQYF. The CDR3 nucleotides are TGTGCCATCAGCCCAAGACAGGATTCCTACGAGCAGTACTTC.

The rearrangement links TRBV2 to TRBJ2-6; 7 nucleotides match TRBD1. Germline trimming cut 6 bases from V and 1 base from J; bases unmatched to any gene: 12. Looked up from germline, CDR1 is SNHLY and CDR2 is FYNNEI. CDR3 length: 18 residues. The CDR3 coding sequence is TGTGCCAGCAGGAATCGACAGGGTCCCCTTTCTGGGGCCAACGTCCTGACTTTC. Amino acids: CASRNRQGPLSGANVLTF.

V gene TRBV18 combines with J gene TRBJ1-2, with 7 bases fitting TRBD1. V shed 6 bases, J shed 7 bases, and the junction held 5 bases outside the gene matches. This CDR3 is 12 amino acids long. Germline values: CDR1 KGHSH, CDR2 LQKENI. CDR3 in DNA: TGTGCCAGCTCGACGACAGGGTCTGGCTACACCTTC. Translated, it gives CASSTTGSGYTF.

The chain recombines TRBV19 with TRBJ1-2; D unresolved. The length of the CDR3 is 13 residues. CDR1 and CDR2 (germline): LNHDA, SQIVND (reference sequence). The ends were cut back, 8 bases at V and 8 bases at J, with 18 bases in the middle. CDR3 coding DNA: TGTGCCAGTCATACTATAGCGTTTTGGGGCTACACCTTC. It translates to CASHTIAFWGYTF.

V gene TRBV12-5 combines with J gene TRBJ2-3; D gene uncertain. CDR1 and CDR2 from the germline V gene are LGHNT and FRNRAP. This CDR3 is built from 15 residues. The V gene lost 6 bases and the J gene lost 0 bases, with 13 bases spanning the gap. The CDR3 bases are TGTGCTAGTGGGTACACAGCTTCTAGCACAGATACGCAGTATTTT. It specifies CASGYTASSTDTQYF.

The chain carries TRBV7-9 and TRBJ2-1, with D possibly matching TRBD2 (6 bases). The V and J ends lost 2 bases and 8 bases respectively, with 13 bases between them. The CDR3 has 14 residues. CDR1 SEHNR and CDR2 FQNEAQ come from the germline V gene (reference sequence). The CDR3 DNA reads as TGTGCCAGCAGCTTATATTTAGGGGAGGATGAGCAGTTCTTC. This codes for CASSLYLGEDEQFF.

The rearrangement joins TRBV27 to TRBJ1-2; maybe TRBD1 (6 bases). Trimming took 5 bases from V and 2 from J, leaving 9 bases between them. The CDR3 has 13 residues. The germline V gene has CDR1 MNHEY and CDR2 SMNVEV (reference sequence). CDR3 loop: CASSRQVNYGYTF. CDR3 sequence (DNA): TGTGCCAGCAGTCGACAGGTGAACTATGGCTACACCTTC.